This T cell receptor (beta chain) was observed in a study of cytomegalovirus exposure and HLA in healthy donors. V was pared by 7 bases and J by 4 bases, with 18 bases between. Germline assignment: CDR1 KGHSH and CDR2 LQKENI. The CDR3 is 15 residues long. General study findings and limits: The study carried out a later analysis of TCR beta sequences. It associated some 17,000 of them with specific HLA alleles at a false discovery rate of 0.05. Association of a missense DCLRE1C variant with TCR beta V- and J-gene trimming was reported in a later analysis.

Of note for this clone: Its antigen remains unknown.

The study ran its PCR with 60 Vbeta and 13 Jbeta primers. Produced via immunoSEQ multiplex PCR; TCRdb's table is partial and in-frame only. The sample lists 170,000 or so clones, around three quarters occurring once. The receptor was isolated from a woman aged 35 to 49 in good health and CMV-seronegative. The chain joins TRBV18 to TRBJ2-3, with D possibly matching TRBD1 (5 bases). The material sequenced was PBMCs. The CDR3 coding sequence is TGTGCCAGCTGCGATCGATACAGGACACCAGATACGCAGTATTTT. Translating it yields CASCDRYRTPDTQYF. The full variable domain, its missing parts supplied by reference TRBV18 and TRBJ2-3, is NAGVMQNPRHLVRRRGQEARLRCSPMKGHSHVYWYRQLPEEGLKFMVYLQKENIIDESGMPKERFSAEFPKEGPSILRIQQVVRGDSAAYFCASCDRYRTPDTQYFGPGTRLTVL.